This T cell receptor beta chain appears in the sequencing data of a study of OX40 agonist ivuxolimab in advanced cancers. At the level of the study: Each dose-escalation patient presented with hepatocellular carcinoma, melanoma, renal cell or head and neck cancer.

Measured with immunoSEQ multiplex PCR; TCRdb has only the in-frame clones, and not every one. The sample shows roughly 75,000 clones, around nine tenths of them seen only once. Germline V lookup: CDR1 KGHSH, CDR2 LQKENI. V dropped 4 bases and J dropped 3 bases, with 13 bases sitting between them. The CDR3 runs 15 residues. The sample was CD4+ or CD8+ T cells sorted from blood, taken in a trial of the OX40 agonist ivuxolimab. This TCR came from an adult with an advanced solid tumor such as melanoma, head and neck, liver or kidney cancer. V is TRBV18 and J is TRBJ1-3; a possible D gene is TRBD1 (6 bases). In DNA, the CDR3 is TGTGCCAGCTCACTACAGGGACCTGGTGGAAACACCATATATTTT. Translated, it gives CASSLQGPGGNTIYF.